This is a list of T cell receptor beta chains from one sample in a study of blood T cells in healthy people across ages. TCRdb reprocessed the 5' RACE reads with MiXCR, giving one entry per CDR3 protein. The table includes fewer than 800,000 distinct CDR3 sequences, around half detected once. The material sequenced was blood. These receptors were taken from a woman aged 60-75 years in good health. CDR3s include the opening cysteine and the closing phenylalanine or tryptophan. D genes are given only for firm matches. Size tells how often a clone was seen (once, few, many) or the class of an expanded clone, and some rows leave it out.

length: 13; D: .; J: TRBJ2-1; V: TRBV9; size: few; CDR3: CASSVGSENEQFF
length: 15; D: .; J: TRBJ2-1; V: TRBV20-1; size: .; CDR3: CSARDLGWQGNEQFF
length: 15; D: .; J: TRBJ1-2; V: TRBV3-1; size: .; CDR3: CASSQGAGALGGYTF
length: 14; D: .; J: TRBJ1-2; V: TRBV4-3; size: few; CDR3: CASSQDWGNYGYTF
length: 12; D: TRBD2; J: TRBJ2-1; V: TRBV20-1; size: .; CDR3: CSFVAGANEQFF
length: 13; D: .; J: TRBJ2-2; V: TRBV7-2; size: few; CDR3: CASSEWNTGELFF
length: 12; D: .; J: TRBJ1-2; V: TRBV20-1; size: .; CDR3: CSARLGWYGYTF
length: 14; D: TRBD1; J: TRBJ2-5; V: TRBV24-1; size: .; CDR3: CATSERDSRETQYF
length: 16; D: .; J: .; V: TRBV7-2; size: .; CDR3: CASSLWRDSSYNEQYF
length: 15; D: .; J: TRBJ2-1; V: TRBV7-2; size: few; CDR3: CASSRGVSSYNEQFF
length: 15; D: TRBD1; J: TRBJ2-5; V: TRBV7-2; size: .; CDR3: CASSPQTGLGETQYF
length: 16; D: TRBD1; J: TRBJ1-5; V: TRBV6-2/TRBV6-3; size: .; CDR3: CASSYPQTGSNQPQHF
length: 14; D: TRBD1; J: TRBJ2-7; V: TRBV7-2; size: .; CDR3: CASSADRVSYEQYF
length: 15; D: .; J: TRBJ2-5; V: TRBV7-9; size: .; CDR3: CASSLFRGKRETQYF
length: 15; D: TRBD2; J: TRBJ2-7; V: TRBV20-1; size: few; CDR3: CSAGLGGLGDYEQYF
length: 14; D: TRBD1; J: TRBJ2-3; V: TRBV20-1; size: few; CDR3: CSAIGTGGTDTQYF
length: 17; D: .; J: TRBJ2-6; V: TRBV9; size: once; CDR3: CASSVAWEALGANVLTF
length: 17; D: TRBD2; J: TRBJ2-7; V: TRBV7-9; size: few; CDR3: CASSLGLAGGPFYEQYF
length: 16; D: TRBD1; J: .; V: TRBV7-2; size: .; CDR3: CASSYKSTGGGYEQYF
length: 15; D: .; J: TRBJ2-3; V: TRBV28; size: .; CDR3: CASSTRRGSPDTQYF
length: 15; D: TRBD2; J: TRBJ2-7; V: TRBV15; size: few; CDR3: CATSRVLAGAYEQYF
length: 15; D: .; J: TRBJ1-4; V: TRBV4-3; size: .; CDR3: CASSQEPQGGEKLFF
length: 14; D: .; J: TRBJ1-4; V: TRBV6-1; size: .; CDR3: CASNSQGPNEKLFF
length: 14; D: TRBD1; J: .; V: TRBV6-5; size: .; CDR3: CASTTWDRPYEQYF
length: 15; D: TRBD2; J: TRBJ2-6; V: TRBV20-1; size: .; CDR3: CSAAGGWSGANVLTF
length: 15; D: TRBD2; J: TRBJ2-1; V: TRBV7-2; size: few; CDR3: CASSWEGRSYNEQFF
length: 14; D: TRBD1; J: TRBJ2-1; V: TRBV29-1; size: few; CDR3: CSTRRDRGYNEQFF
length: 14; D: TRBD2; J: TRBJ2-5; V: TRBV7-2; size: few; CDR3: CASSFSGRAETQYF
length: 14; D: .; J: TRBJ1-3; V: TRBV7-9; size: few; CDR3: CASSLAPSGNTIYF
length: 16; D: .; J: TRBJ2-6; V: TRBV4-2; size: once; CDR3: CASSQDESSGANVLTF
length: 12; D: .; J: TRBJ1-1; V: TRBV29-1; size: .; CDR3: CSVEDDDTEAFF
length: 11; D: .; J: .; V: TRBV12-5; size: .; CDR3: CASGSPRTQYF
length: 16; D: TRBD1; J: TRBJ1-1; V: TRBV4-3; size: .; CDR3: CASSQNLRGLNTEAFF
length: 14; D: TRBD1; J: TRBJ1-5; V: TRBV7-2; size: few; CDR3: CASSRDRGGQPQHF
length: 14; D: TRBD1; J: TRBJ1-2; V: TRBV20-1; size: .; CDR3: CSASPTGVAYGYTF
length: 17; D: TRBD1; J: TRBJ2-2; V: TRBV27; size: .; CDR3: CASSLRQGAQGTGELFF
length: 16; D: TRBD1; J: TRBJ2-1; V: TRBV20-1; size: .; CDR3: CSARSWTGGSYNEQFF